This T cell receptor (beta chain) was sequenced for a study of T cells in Graves' hyperthyroidism and ophthalmopathy. V lost 7 bases, J lost 7 bases, and 27 bases stayed unmatched. CDR1 and CDR2 (germline): MDHEN, SYDVKM. The length of the CDR3 is 20 residues. Researchers amplified the TCR beta CDR3 regions from RNA transcripts. The study used the HTBI primer set for a first-round RT-PCR of the TCR CDR3. TCRdb called the multiplex PCR reads again in MiXCR, with one record for every CDR3 protein. The sample includes 500,000 or so distinct CDR3 sequences, about a sixth of them seen just once. Patients with ophthalmopathy all had a Clinical Activity Score of at least 3, a NOSPECS grade of at least 4 and duration under 3 months.

This chain uses TRBV28 with TRBJ2-3; 9 bases are shared with TRBD2. The receptor was derived from a woman aged 18 to 35 with Graves' ophthalmopathy. Sequenced: blood. The CDR3, as DNA: TGTGCCAGCACCCCTGCGTCTGAAGGAAAGCGGGAGGCCTGGCGAAATACGCAGTATTTT. This translates into CASTPASEGKREAWRNTQYF.